This entry lists 29 T cell receptor beta chains sequenced from one sample in a study of T cell clones after liver transplantation. Produced via immunoSEQ multiplex PCR; TCRdb's table is partial and in-frame only. The sample yields about 4,800 clones, roughly 41% seen once. Sequencing of dividing CFSE-low cells from the MLR defined alloreactive TCRbeta sequences. What these receptors recognize is not known. The sequenced sample consisted of CD4+ T cells from cultured PBMCs. These receptors originate from a human patient who received a liver transplant. Part of the T cells may come from the graft donor.

The V and J genes are TRBV30 and TRBJ2-2; D unclear. The CDR3 totals 14 residues. The germline V gene has CDR1 GTSNPN and CDR2 SVGIG (reference sequence). V lost 7 bases and J 1 base, leaving 13 bases between the germline ends. The DNA for the CDR3 is TGTGCCTTGCCAAGACGGATGAACACCGGGGAGCTGTTTTTT. Encoded protein: CALPRRMNTGELFF.

This clone showed up just a few times. The genes are TRBV28 and TRBJ1-2; a possible D gene is TRBD1 (6 bases). The CDR3 runs 15 residues. Germline values: CDR1 MDHEN, CDR2 SYDVKM. V lost 5 bases to trimming and J lost 0 bases, with 13 bases between them. For the CDR3, the DNA is TGTGCCAGCAGTGTCCAGGGGAGAGCTAACTATGGCTACACCTTC. This gives the protein CASSVQGRANYGYTF.

This chain joins TRBV5-4 and TRBJ2-1; D is ambiguous. This CDR3 is 12 amino acids long. The V end lost 5 bases, the J end lost 10 bases, and 13 bases lay between the germline ends. The germline gives CDR1 SGHNT, CDR2 YYREEE (reference sequence). In DNA form, the CDR3 reads TGTGCCAGCAGGGTTCCGGCTGGGGAGCAGTTCTTC. Translation gives CASRVPAGEQFF. The full variable domain, its missing parts supplied by reference TRBV5-4 and TRBJ2-1, is ETGVTQSPTHLIKTRGQQVTLRCSSQSGHNTVSWYQQALGQGPQFIFQYYREEENGRGNFPPRFSGLQFPNYSSELNVNALELDDSALYLCASRVPAGEQFFGPGTRLTVL.

For the CDR3, the DNA is TGTGCCAGCACTATACTAGCGGGAGGTTACGAGCAGTACTTC. It translates to CASTILAGGYEQYF. The chain is built from TRBV6-5 and TRBJ2-7; 12 positions match TRBD2. Germline V lookup: CDR1 MNHEY, CDR2 SVGAGI. This CDR3 spans 14 amino acids. The ends lost 7 bases at V and 4 bases at J; junction bases unmatched: 5.

Remarks on this clone: Different DNA sequences within this sample yield the same CDR3. The J gene is TRBJ2-5, the V gene TRBV5-4, with a weak D call TRBD2 (6 bases). Trimming took off 0 bases at V and 2 bases at J, with 11 bases between the two ends. From germline, CDR1 is SGHNT and CDR2 YYREEE (reference sequence). This CDR3 is built from 15 residues. CDR3 DNA: TGTGCCAGCAGCTTGGCCCGGGGACTTCAAGAGACCCAGTACTTC. The encoded protein is CASSLARGLQETQYF.

This clone was observed a handful of times. The rearrangement uses TRBV10-2 and TRBJ2-2, with a possible D match to TRBD2 (5 bases). Germline V CDR1 and CDR2: WSHSY, SAAADI. The CDR3 length is 12 residues. Trimming took off 8 bases at V and 6 bases at J, with 10 bases between the two ends. CDR3 sequence (DNA): TGCGCCAGCCTGGCGGGTCCCGGGGAGCTGTTTTTT. Its protein product is CASLAGPGELFF.

The chain couples TRBV30 to TRBJ2-3; D is ambiguous. Trimming took 2 bases from V and 4 from J, leaving 13 bases between them. Germline V gene sequence: CDR1 GTSNPN, CDR2 SVGIG (reference sequence). CDR3 size: 14 residues. The CDR3 protein is CAWSPSLGADTQYF. Written as DNA, the CDR3 is TGTGCCTGGAGTCCCTCGCTGGGCGCAGATACGCAGTATTTT.

The chain links TRBV28 to TRBJ2-6; maybe TRBD2 (5 bases). The germline V and J ends were trimmed by 6 bases and 1 base, with 13 bases remaining between them. The CDR3 is made up of 16 amino acids. Germline CDR1 MDHEN, CDR2 SYDVKM. CDR3 sequence (DNA): TGTGCCAGCAGAACCGGACGGGAATCTGGGGCCAACGTCCTGACTTTC. This codes for CASRTGRESGANVLTF. Combining the CDR3 with reference TRBV28 and TRBJ2-6 gives the whole variable domain DVKVTQSSRYLVKRTGEKVFLECVQDMDHENMFWYRQDPGLGLRLIYFSYDVKMKEKGDIPEGYSVSREKKERFSLILESASTNQTSMYLCASRTGRESGANVLTFGAGSRLTVL.

This clone occurred once. The gene calls are TRBV11-2 and TRBJ2-1; 14 bases map to TRBD2. V shed 5 bases, J shed 6 bases, and the junction held 6 bases outside the gene matches. Germline CDR1 and CDR2: SGHAT and FQNNGV. The CDR3 covers 16 residues. In DNA, the CDR3 is TGTGCCAGCAGCGCCTCCGGGACTAGCGGGAGCAATGAGCAGTTCTTC. Residues: CASSASGTSGSNEQFF.

This clone showed up just a few times. The chain joins TRBV11-1 to TRBJ2-1, with 8 positions matching TRBD2. This CDR3 contains 15 residues. The V gene's germline CDR1 is SGHAT and CDR2 FQDESV (reference sequence). The trim removed 1 base at V and 6 bases at J, leaving 5 bases unmatched. The CDR3 nucleotides are TGTGCCAGCAGCTTAGAGGGCCTAGCGGGCAATGAGCAGTTCTTC. This translates into CASSLEGLAGNEQFF.

The rearrangement joins TRBV4-1 to TRBJ2-3, with TRBD2 matching 8 bases. Per the germline V gene, CDR1 is MGHRA and CDR2 is YSYEKL. The CDR3 has 17 amino acids. The V and J ends lost 0 bases and 4 bases, in that order; junction bases with no gene match: 9. The CDR3 loop reads CASSQDAAAGGPDTQYF. In nucleotides, the CDR3 is TGCGCCAGCAGCCAAGACGCCGCTGCGGGAGGCCCAGATACGCAGTATTTT.

The chain links TRBV4-1 to TRBJ2-3; unclear D gene. Trimming cost V 1 base and J 2 bases, with 7 bases left between them. Germline lookup yields CDR1 MGHRA and CDR2 YSYEKL. The CDR3 extends over 14 amino acids. In DNA form, the CDR3 reads TGCGCCAGCAGCCAAGCCGCTTTCACAGATACGCAGTATTTT. Translated: CASSQAAFTDTQYF.

The chain links TRBV5-1 to TRBJ2-5; 11 bases match TRBD1. Germline loops: CDR1 SGHRS, CDR2 YFSETQ. This CDR3 region has 18 residues. The junction had 14 bases not matched to a gene; V was cut back by 4 bases and J by 3 bases. The CDR3 DNA is TGCGCCAGCAGCCTTTCTGGACAGGGGGCTTTTGGGGAAGAGACCCAGTACTTC. This sequence encodes CASSLSGQGAFGEETQYF.

V and J are TRBV28 and TRBJ2-1, with D perhaps TRBD2 (6 bases). The length of the CDR3 is 17 residues. The V gene's germline CDR1 is MDHEN and CDR2 SYDVKM. The germline V and J ends were trimmed by 1 base and 3 bases, with 16 bases remaining between them. CDR3 bases: TGTGCCAGCAGTTTATCCGCATGGCAGGAGGGCTACAATGAGCAGTTCTTC. This gives the protein CASSLSAWQEGYNEQFF.

This clone turned up a few times. The rearrangement joins TRBV19 to TRBJ1-1; TRBD1 matches 8 bases. CDR3 size: 16 residues. Looked up from germline, CDR1 is LNHDA and CDR2 is SQIVND (reference sequence). V lost 5 bases to trimming and J lost 5 bases; unmatched junction nucleotides: 13. The CDR3 sequence: CASSLDTGGGRTEAFF. CDR3 sequence (DNA): TGTGCCAGTAGTCTCGACACAGGGGGAGGAAGAACTGAAGCTTTCTTT.

The V call is TRBV6-5, the J call TRBJ1-1, with no clear D. This CDR3 is built from 15 residues. Germline V CDR1 and CDR2: MNHEY, SVGAGI. The germline V and J ends were trimmed by 7 bases and 0 bases, with 15 bases remaining between them. CDR3 nucleotide sequence: TGTGCCAGCATCAGAGGTGACGGTATGAACACTGAAGCTTTCTTT. Its protein product is CASIRGDGMNTEAFF.

The rearrangement uses TRBV18 and TRBJ1-2, with 9 bases that match TRBD1. J lost 8 bases, V lost 5 bases, and 6 bases had no gene match. Germline V lookup: CDR1 KGHSH, CDR2 LQKENI. CDR3 length equals 13 residues. The CDR3 coding sequence is TGTGCCAGCTCATTCGACAGGGGGGACGGCTACACCTTC. It codes for CASSFDRGDGYTF. Complete variable domain (other parts from reference TRBV18 and TRBJ1-2): NAGVMQNPRHLVRRRGQEARLRCSPMKGHSHVYWYRQLPEEGLKFMVYLQKENIIDESGMPKERFSAEFPKEGPSILRIQQVVRGDSAAYFCASSFDRGDGYTFGSGTRLTVV.

J is TRBJ2-2 and V is TRBV5-4; no clear D gene. The ends were cut back, 0 bases at V and 1 base at J, with 4 bases in the middle. This CDR3 is built from 14 residues. CDR1 SGHNT and CDR2 YYREEE come from the germline V gene (reference sequence). This CDR3 is CASSLGQNTGELFF. The CDR3 nucleotides are TGTGCCAGCAGCTTGGGGCAGAACACCGGGGAGCTGTTTTTT.

This clone is classed as medium-sized. This chain uses TRBV6-5 with TRBJ2-3; D gene unclear. Trimming removed 7 bases at V and 4 bases at J, with 12 bases between. From germline, CDR1 is MNHEY and CDR2 SVGAGI. The CDR3 covers 13 residues. CDR3 bases: TGTGCCAGCAAAAGCGACGGGTCAGATACGCAGTATTTT. Amino acids: CASKSDGSDTQYF.

This chain connects TRBV5-1 to TRBJ2-2; 7 bases are a match to TRBD1. Looked up from germline, CDR1 is SGHRS and CDR2 is YFSETQ. V dropped 3 bases and J dropped 5; count of bases not matched to a gene: 4. This CDR3 spans 14 amino acids. The CDR3 DNA reads as TGCGCCAGCAGCTCGGGACAGCCAACCGGGGAGCTGTTTTTT. This sequence encodes CASSSGQPTGELFF. The full variable domain, with the rest looked up from reference TRBV5-1 and TRBJ2-2, is KAGVTQTPRYLIKTRGQQVTLSCSPISGHRSVSWYQQTPGQGLQFLFEYFSETQRNKGNFPGRFSGRQFSNSRSEMNVSTLELGDSALYLCASSSGQPTGELFFGEGSRLTVL.

The chain couples TRBV19 to TRBJ2-5; D is unresolved. The germline gives CDR1 LNHDA, CDR2 SQIVND (reference sequence). The CDR3 length is 14 residues. Trimming took off 2 bases at V and 5 bases at J, with 12 bases between the two ends. CDR3 amino acids: CASSIKILEETQYF. CDR3 bases: TGTGCCAGTAGTATAAAAATCCTCGAGGAGACCCAGTACTTC.

V gene TRBV6-5 combines with J gene TRBJ1-2; D not resolved. Germline CDR1 and CDR2: MNHEY and SVGAGI. Trimming removed 6 bases at V and 4 bases at J, with 15 bases between. The CDR3 totals 14 residues. Here the CDR3 DNA reads TGTGCCAGCAGCCAAGATTTACGGCTCTATGGCTACACCTTC. Protein sequence: CASSQDLRLYGYTF.

The chain has TRBV11-3 and TRBJ2-2; D unclear. CDR1 and CDR2 (germline): SGHNT, YENEEA. The CDR3 is made up of 17 amino acids. Trimming stripped 1 base from V and 0 bases from J, with 12 bases between. In DNA, the CDR3 is TGTGCCAGCAGCTTAGGCATTAGCACCTCGAACACCGGGGAGCTGTTTTTT. The encoded protein is CASSLGISTSNTGELFF.

The J gene is TRBJ2-1, the V gene TRBV7-2; TRBD2 matches at 7 bases. There are 14 residues in the CDR3. The germline gives CDR1 SGHTA, CDR2 FQGNSA. Trimming cost V 3 bases and J 6 bases; bases outside gene matches: 5. As DNA, the CDR3 is TGTGCCAGCAGCTTTCTACCGGGGGGCAATGAGCAGTTCTTC. It codes for CASSFLPGGNEQFF. Together with reference TRBV7-2 and TRBJ2-1, the CDR3 gives the full variable domain: GAGVSQSPSNKVTEKGKDVELRCDPISGHTALYWYRQSLGQGLEFLIYFQGNSAPDKSGLPSDRFSAERTGGSVSTLTIQRTQQEDSAVYLCASSFLPGGNEQFFGPGTRLTVL.

This clone has just a few counts. The chain is built from TRBV10-1 and TRBJ2-1, with 8 nucleotides matching TRBD2. The V segment lost 3 bases and the J segment 3 bases; nucleotides outside the gene matches: 4. Germline CDR1 WNHNN, CDR2 SYGVQD (reference sequence). The CDR3 covers 15 residues. The DNA for the CDR3 is TGCGCCAGCAGTGAAAGTCTAGCGGGCTACAATGAGCAGTTCTTC. This codes for CASSESLAGYNEQFF.

In the case of this clone: This sample also contains other DNA sequences that code for the same CDR3. The rearrangement links TRBV20-1 to TRBJ2-3; D remains ambiguous. V lost 6 bases and J lost 0, with 4 bases in between. The germline gives CDR1 DFQATT, CDR2 SNEGSKA (reference sequence). The CDR3 consists of 11 residues. CDR3 loop: CSAPSTDTQYF. CDR3 nucleotides: TGCAGTGCCCCGAGCACAGATACGCAGTATTTT.

V and J are TRBV19 and TRBJ2-3; D is undetermined. The CDR3 extends over 14 amino acids. Germline V gene sequence: CDR1 LNHDA, CDR2 SQIVND (reference sequence). V gave up 4 bases and J gave up 1 base, with 9 bases separating them. In nucleotides, the CDR3 is TGTGCCAGTAGTACCCTAGGAGGCACAGATACGCAGTATTTT. Its translation: CASSTLGGTDTQYF.

This sequence joins TRBV6-5 and TRBJ2-1; D is perhaps TRBD2 (5 bases). V was clipped by 5 bases and J by 5 bases, with 13 bases between them. This CDR3 is 14 amino acids long. The germline gives CDR1 MNHEY, CDR2 SVGAGI. CDR3 residues: CASSVDFSDNEQFF. DNA of the CDR3: TGTGCCAGCAGTGTCGACTTTAGCGACAATGAGCAGTTCTTC.

This clone appeared once. The chain employs TRBV11-2 and TRBJ2-5; perhaps TRBD2 as D (6 bases). The CDR3 runs 14 residues. Germline V lookup: CDR1 SGHAT, CDR2 FQNNGV. The V end lost 5 bases, the J end lost 1 base, and 11 bases lay between the germline ends. The CDR3 region is CASSPGAFQETQYF. The CDR3 DNA reads TGTGCCAGCAGCCCGGGAGCTTTCCAAGAGACCCAGTACTTC.